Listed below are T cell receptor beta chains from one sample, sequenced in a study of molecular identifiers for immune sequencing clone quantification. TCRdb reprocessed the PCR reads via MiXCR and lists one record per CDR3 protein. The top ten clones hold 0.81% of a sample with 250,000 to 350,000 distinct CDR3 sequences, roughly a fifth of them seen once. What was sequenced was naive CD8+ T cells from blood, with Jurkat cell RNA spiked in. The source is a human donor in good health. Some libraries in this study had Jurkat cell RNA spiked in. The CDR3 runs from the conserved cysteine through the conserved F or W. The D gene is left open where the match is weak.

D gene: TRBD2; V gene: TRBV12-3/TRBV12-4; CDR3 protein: CASSFLLAGGQNEQFF
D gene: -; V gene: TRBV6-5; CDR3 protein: CASSYPTSGPGLVYLAEAFF
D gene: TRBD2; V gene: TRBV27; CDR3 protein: CASSLTSGADEQFF
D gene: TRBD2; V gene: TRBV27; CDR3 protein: CASSLGGISGIVNEQFF
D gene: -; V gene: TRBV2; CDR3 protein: CASSEQGWWYEQYF
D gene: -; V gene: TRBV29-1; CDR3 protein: CSVLAKNIQYF
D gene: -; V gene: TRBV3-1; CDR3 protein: CASSQVSSSVWNEQFF
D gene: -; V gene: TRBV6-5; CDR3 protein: CASSYSWGLEQYF
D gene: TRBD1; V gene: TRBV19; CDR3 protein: CASSPLDRANTGELFF
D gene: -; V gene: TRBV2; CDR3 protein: CASSEMDQPQHF
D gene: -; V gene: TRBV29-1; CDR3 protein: CSVEDGDMGSGEQFF
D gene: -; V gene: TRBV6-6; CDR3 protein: CASSYSRQYGYTF
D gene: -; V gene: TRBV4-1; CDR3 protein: CASSPGTTGQPQHF
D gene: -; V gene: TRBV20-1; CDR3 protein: CSATRGADSSYEQYF
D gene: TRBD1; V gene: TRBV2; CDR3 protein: CASSPGQIKYGYTF
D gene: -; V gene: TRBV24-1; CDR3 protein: CATSDYNTGELFF
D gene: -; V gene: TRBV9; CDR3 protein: CASSWNTGELFF
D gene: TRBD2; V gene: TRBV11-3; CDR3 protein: CASSLSGVTISGSEQFF
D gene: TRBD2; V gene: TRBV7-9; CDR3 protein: CASSPGVSGRTDTQYF
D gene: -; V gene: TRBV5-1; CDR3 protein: CASRSDSSEQFF
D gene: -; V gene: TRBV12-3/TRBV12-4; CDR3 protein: CASSLADTEAFF
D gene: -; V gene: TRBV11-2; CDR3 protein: CASSLAGYPDTQYF
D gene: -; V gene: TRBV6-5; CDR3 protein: CASSRLWDDGSETQYF
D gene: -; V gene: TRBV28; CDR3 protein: CASSLVSTNYGYTF
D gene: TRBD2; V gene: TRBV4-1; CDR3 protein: CASSQDIAGGSTDTQYF
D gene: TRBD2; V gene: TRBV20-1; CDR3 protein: CSASGGLAGDEQFF
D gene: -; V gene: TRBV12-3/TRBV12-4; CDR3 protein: CASSPSDGYSNQPQHF
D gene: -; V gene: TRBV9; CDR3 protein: CASSQIQGSGNTIYF
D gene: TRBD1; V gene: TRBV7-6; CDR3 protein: CASSEIAPQGDHEQYF
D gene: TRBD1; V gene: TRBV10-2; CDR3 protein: CATQDRANSPLHF
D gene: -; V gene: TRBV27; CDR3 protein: CASSLGGVGEQYF
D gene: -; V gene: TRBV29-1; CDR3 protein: CSVEEESNYGYTF
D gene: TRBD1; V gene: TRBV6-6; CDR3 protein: CASSTTGGLAKNIQYF
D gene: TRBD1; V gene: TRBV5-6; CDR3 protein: CASSSPDRDYGYTF
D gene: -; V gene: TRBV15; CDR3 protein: CATNAYNEQFF
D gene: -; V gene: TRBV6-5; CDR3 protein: CASSYKGAETQYF
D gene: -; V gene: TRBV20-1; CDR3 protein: CSVWKPEYQETQYF
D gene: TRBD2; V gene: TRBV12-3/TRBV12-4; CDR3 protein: CASSLGLAGTGWADTQYF
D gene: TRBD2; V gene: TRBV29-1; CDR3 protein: CSEKTSGNTVQFF
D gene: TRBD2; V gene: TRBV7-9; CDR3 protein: CASSFSSSGYEQYF
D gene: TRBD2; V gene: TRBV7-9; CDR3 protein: CASSLVSSGGSDTQYF
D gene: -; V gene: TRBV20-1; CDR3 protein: CSARRGEPEQYF
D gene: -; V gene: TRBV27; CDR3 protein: CASSGQSGQPQHF
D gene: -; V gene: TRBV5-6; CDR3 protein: CASSLGKIAEATDTQYF
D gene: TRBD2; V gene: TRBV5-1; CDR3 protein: CASSHSPAGDFTDTQYF